This T cell receptor beta chain was captured in a study of control samples from healthy donors and cancer patients. TCRdb keeps only in-frame clones here, not all; method: immunoSEQ multiplex PCR. The data hold about 39,000 clones, with around four fifths observed a single time. This CDR3 spans 13 amino acids. Germline V gene data show CDR1 as MGHRA and CDR2 as YSYEKL. Unmatched junction bases numbered 3, after V lost 0 bases and J lost 8 bases. This TCR came from an older woman with lung cancer. Sequenced material: PBMCs. The V and J genes are TRBV4-1 and TRBJ1-1, with TRBD1 matching 7 bases. The CDR3 DNA reads as TGCGCCAGCAGCCAAGATCTACAGGGGGAAGCTTTCTTT. This sequence encodes CASSQDLQGEAFF.